Sequencing of this TCR beta chain was carried out in a study of CD8 T cells in ankylosing spondylitis. General study findings and limits: In peripheral blood, disease-linked CD8+ clones occurred at relatively low frequencies. Seemingly distinctive of ankylosing spondylitis blood was a TCR beta motif formed by eight highly homologous variants.

Making use of molecular barcodes, quantitative 5'-RACE generated TCR beta libraries. TCRdb reanalysed the 5' RACE reads using MiXCR and keeps one entry per CDR3 protein. The table records about 150,000 distinct CDR3 sequences, under 45% of them present only once. Concerning this clonotype itself: Its matching antigen is unknown.

The CDR3 runs 13 residues. Trimming shortened V by 0 bases and J by 6 bases, and 8 bases separated the two germline ends. Per the germline V gene, CDR1 is ENHRY and CDR2 is SYGVKD. The rearrangement uses TRBV10-3 and TRBJ2-5; D unclear. This TCR came from a male donor with ankylosing spondylitis. Sequencing was performed on synovial fluid, either unsorted or a sorted T cell fraction (not recorded which). CDR3 loop: CAISESMGKTQYF. The CDR3, as DNA: TGTGCCATCAGTGAGTCGATGGGGAAGACCCAGTACTTC.